The 20 T cell receptor beta chains below were found in one sample sequenced in a study of PD-L1 blockade in urothelial cancer. Profiled with immunoSEQ multiplex PCR; TCRdb holds only in-frame clones, not every one. The sample records fewer than 45,000 clones, about 88% being singletons. Described time point: pretreatment peripheral blood. The specimen comprised PBMCs, sampled around atezolizumab (anti-PD-L1) treatment. The receptor set was obtained from a donor aged 40 or older with urothelial cancer.

The chain has TRBV11-3 and TRBJ2-7, with 9 bases matching TRBD2. This CDR3 comprises 14 residues. In germline, CDR1 is SGHNT, CDR2 YENEEA. V dropped 5 bases and J dropped 9; count of bases not matched to a gene: 11. The CDR3, as DNA: TGTGCCAGCAGCGCGGGAGGGCCTCAAGCCGGGCAGTACTTC. Its protein is CASSAGGPQAGQYF.

V gene TRBV13 combines with J gene TRBJ2-7; TRBD2 agrees at 9 bases. The CDR3 is made up of 14 amino acids. The ends lost 3 bases at V and 3 bases at J; junction bases unmatched: 3. Germline V gene data show CDR1 as PRHDT and CDR2 as FYEKMQ (reference sequence). CDR3 sequence: CASSLREGLYEQYF. The CDR3 region has the DNA TGTGCCAGCAGCTTGCGGGAGGGCCTCTACGAGCAGTACTTC.

The rearrangement joins TRBV6-5 to TRBJ2-5; perhaps TRBD2 as D (5 bases). Germline assignment: CDR1 MNHEY and CDR2 SVGAGI. Trimming removed 6 bases from V and 9 bases from J, with 20 bases in between. CDR3 length equals 14 residues. The CDR3 region is CASSPSLAHGAQYF. Here the CDR3 DNA reads TGTGCCAGCAGCCCATCTCTGGCCCACGGGGCCCAGTACTTC.

This sequence joins TRBV6-6 and TRBJ2-7; the match to TRBD2 covers 8 bases. V dropped 7 bases and J dropped 4; count of bases not matched to a gene: 12. CDR1 and CDR2 from the germline V gene are MNHNY and SVGAGI (reference sequence). This CDR3 region has 15 residues. This CDR3 reads CASIPGGTSRYEQYF. The CDR3 bases are TGTGCCAGCATCCCGGGCGGGACTAGTCGTTACGAGCAGTACTTC.

The chain uses TRBV4-3 and TRBJ2-1; D is perhaps TRBD2 (6 bases). CDR3 length: 16 residues. V was shortened by 0 bases and J by 2 bases, with 11 bases between the two germline ends. Germline CDR1 is LGHNA and CDR2 is YSLEER. The CDR3 sequence is CASSQDRGGTYNEQFF. Written as DNA, the CDR3 is TGCGCCAGCAGCCAAGATAGGGGCGGGACCTACAATGAGCAGTTCTTC.

This chain uses TRBV21-1 with TRBJ2-1; the D segment call TRBD2 is taken from the table without a DNA check. TRBV21-1 is recorded as a pseudogene. The CDR3 spans 17 residues. The chain's CDR3 is CASSKRDRLAGPNEQFF. As DNA, the CDR3 is TGTGCCAGCAGCAAACGGGACCGACTAGCGGGACCCAATGAGCAGTTCTTC.

The genes are TRBV7-3 and TRBJ2-5; possible D gene TRBD2, 7 bases. V was pared by 2 bases and J by 7 bases, with 14 bases between. The CDR3 consists of 14 residues. From germline, CDR1 is SGHTA and CDR2 FQGTGA. CDR3 protein: CASSLVGGPGTQYF. In nucleotides, the CDR3 is TGTGCCAGCAGCTTAGTCGGGGGGCCGGGGACCCAGTACTTC. Filled out from reference TRBV7-3 and TRBJ2-5, the complete variable domain reads GAGVSQTPSNKVTEKGKYVELRCDPISGHTALYWYRQSLGQGPEFLIYFQGTGAADDSGLPNDRFFAVRPEGSVSTLKIQRTERGDSAVYLCASSLVGGPGTQYFGPGTRLLVL.

The chain carries TRBV2 and TRBJ2-4; 7 positions match TRBD1. The CDR3 covers 18 residues. Trimming cost V 3 bases and J 3 bases; bases outside gene matches: 14. Germline V lookup: CDR1 SNHLY, CDR2 FYNNEI. In DNA form, the CDR3 reads TGTGCCAGCAGTGATCAACAGGGGATCGGTCTGGGCAAAAACATTCAGTACTTC. The encoded protein is CASSDQQGIGLGKNIQYF.

The chain joins TRBV11-2 to TRBJ2-7; 10 bases are a match to TRBD2. In germline, CDR1 is SGHAT, CDR2 FQNNGV. Trimming at V came to 5 bases and at J to 2 bases, leaving 6 bases not matched to a gene. The CDR3 is 15 amino acids. The CDR3 region is CASSAQAGGPYEQYF. In DNA, the CDR3 is TGTGCCAGCAGCGCCCAAGCGGGAGGGCCCTACGAGCAGTACTTC.

The chain combines TRBV11-3 with TRBJ2-2; D ambiguous. The germline V gene has CDR1 SGHNT and CDR2 YENEEA. V lost 5 bases, J lost 4 bases, and 5 bases lay in between. The CDR3 consists of 12 residues. DNA of the CDR3: TGTGCCAGCAGCCCGGGCACCGGGGAGCTGTTTTTT. Amino acids: CASSPGTGELFF.

V gene TRBV19 combines with J gene TRBJ1-5; TRBD1 might be the D (5 bases). V was cut by 9 bases and J by 3 bases, with 18 bases left in between. The CDR3 length is 15 residues. Looked up from germline, CDR1 is LNHDA and CDR2 is SQIVND (reference sequence). CDR3: CASHITGTPNQPQHF. The CDR3 DNA reads as TGTGCCAGCCACATAACCGGGACTCCCAATCAGCCCCAGCATTTT. Full variable domain (rest looked up from reference TRBV19 and TRBJ1-5): DGGITQSPKYLFRKEGQNVTLSCEQNLNHDAMYWYRQDPGQGLRLIYYSQIVNDFQKGDIAEGYSVSREKKESFPLTVTSAQKNPTAFYLCASHITGTPNQPQHFGDGTRLSIL.

The V gene is TRBV10-2, the J gene TRBJ2-1; 12 positions agree with TRBD2. Germline CDR1 is WSHSY and CDR2 is SAAADI. Trimming at V came to 5 bases and at J to 5 bases, leaving 13 bases not matched to a gene. The CDR3 is 18 residues long. CDR3 loop: CASSRQGGLAGGDNEQFF. In nucleotides, the CDR3 is TGCGCCAGCAGTAGGCAGGGTGGTCTAGCGGGAGGGGACAATGAGCAGTTCTTC.

Worth noting for this clone: This sample also contains other DNA sequences that code for the same CDR3. This sequence joins TRBV30 and TRBJ1-2; D unresolved. CDR3 length: 10 residues. V lost 5 bases and J lost 7, with 8 bases in between. Germline CDR1 GTSNPN, CDR2 SVGIG (reference sequence). The chain's CDR3 is CAWRRGGYTF. In DNA form, the CDR3 reads TGTGCCTGGCGACGAGGTGGCTACACCTTC. The entire variable domain, with the rest obtained from reference TRBV30 and TRBJ1-2, is as follows: SQTIHQWPATLVQPVGSPLSLECTVEGTSNPNLYWYRQAAGRGLQLLFYSVGIGQISSEVPQNLSASRPQDRQFILSSKKLLLSDSGFYLCAWRRGGYTFGSGTRLTVV.

The chain combines TRBV5-4 with TRBJ1-3; no definite D call. The CDR3 spans 17 residues. V lost 0 bases to trimming and J lost 0 bases, with 13 bases between them. Germline CDR1 is SGHNT and CDR2 is YYREEE (reference sequence). In DNA form, the CDR3 reads TGTGCCAGCAGCTTGGGTCCCCGGGGAGACTCTGGAAACACCATATATTTT. It yields the protein CASSLGPRGDSGNTIYF.

This chain joins TRBV28 and TRBJ2-1; TRBD2 might be the D (6 bases). This CDR3 spans 13 amino acids. The germline V gene encodes CDR1 MDHEN and CDR2 SYDVKM. Trimming took off 6 bases at V and 10 bases at J, with 16 bases between the two ends. The CDR3 loop reads CASRQGGPGEQFF. In DNA, the CDR3 is TGTGCCAGCAGGCAAGGAGGGCCCGGAGAGCAGTTCTTC.

The chain is built from TRBV6-1 and TRBJ2-2, with 8 bases fitting TRBD2. Germline V gene sequence: CDR1 MNHNS, CDR2 SASEGT. The CDR3 extends over 17 amino acids. The ends lost 4 bases at V and 2 bases at J; junction bases unmatched: 9. The CDR3 loop reads CASSGVGGAINTGELFF. The CDR3 nucleotides read TGTGCCAGCAGTGGGGTCGGGGGGGCAATTAACACCGGGGAGCTGTTTTTT.

The CDR3 DNA reads as TGTGCCAGCAGTCCCGGGACTAGCCCCTACAATGAGCAGTTCTTC. This gives the protein CASSPGTSPYNEQFF. The chain links TRBV27 to TRBJ2-1; 9 bases agree with TRBD2. Germline V gene sequence: CDR1 MNHEY, CDR2 SMNVEV (reference sequence). The length of the CDR3 is 15 residues. Trimming took 5 bases from V and 2 from J; bases not matched to a gene: 4.

J is TRBJ1-4 and V is TRBV18; 8 bases align to TRBD1. Looked up from germline, CDR1 is KGHSH and CDR2 is LQKENI. CDR3 length: 14 residues. V was clipped by 3 bases and J by 8 bases; unmatched bases: 5. The CDR3 DNA reads as TGTGCCAGCTCACCCGACAGGGGCGGCGAAAAACTGTTTTTT. It codes for CASSPDRGGEKLFF.

The chain combines TRBV5-1 with TRBJ2-7, with 8 bases identical to TRBD1. CDR3 length: 15 residues. Germline CDR1 and CDR2: SGHRS and YFSETQ. Unmatched junction bases numbered 7, after V lost 1 base and J lost 4 bases. The CDR3 coding sequence is TGCGCCAGCAGCTTGAGCCAGGGGGCAGGGTACGAGCAGTACTTC. It codes for CASSLSQGAGYEQYF.

The V and J genes are TRBV2 and TRBJ2-5, with D possibly TRBD2 on 6 matching bases. The germline V and J ends were trimmed by 8 bases and 2 bases, with 18 bases remaining between them. The CDR3 contains 15 residues. Germline CDR1 reads SNHLY; CDR2 reads FYNNEI. The CDR3 DNA reads as TGTGCCAGCGGGTTATGGAGGGCGGTACAAGAGACCCAGTACTTC. Translation gives CASGLWRAVQETQYF.